The 6 T cell receptor beta chains presented below share a single source sample, sequenced in a study of control samples from healthy donors and cancer patients. TCRdb's copy holds only in-frame clones and misses some; the assay was immunoSEQ multiplex PCR. This table holds about 170,000 clones, around 92% found once. The sequencing sample was made of blood. The receptors were gathered from a woman aged 25 to 39 in good health.

This clone has a handful of counts. The J gene is TRBJ2-7, the V gene TRBV27; D ambiguous. V was pared by 3 bases and J by 4 bases, with 10 bases between. Germline V gene lookup returns CDR1 MNHEY and CDR2 SMNVEV (reference sequence). The CDR3 runs 13 residues. CDR3 nucleotides: TGTGCCAGCAGTTTGGGCAGGAGATACGAGCAGTACTTC. Residues: CASSLGRRYEQYF.

This chain joins TRBV4-1 and TRBJ2-5, with D tentatively TRBD1 (6 bases). Germline loops: CDR1 MGHRA, CDR2 YSYEKL. V was cut by 1 base and J by 4 bases, with 16 bases left in between. The CDR3 extends over 16 amino acids. CDR3 in amino acids: CASSQVGGRIGETQYF. CDR3 nucleotides: TGCGCCAGCAGCCAAGTAGGGGGTCGTATTGGAGAGACCCAGTACTTC.

The genes are TRBV24-1 and TRBJ2-4; D gene ambiguous. Trimming shortened V by 0 bases and J by 6 bases, and 11 bases separated the two germline ends. Germline assignment: CDR1 KGHDR and CDR2 SFDVKD. The CDR3 sequence is 15 residues long. CDR3: CATSDLPPSGNIQYF. CDR3 nucleotides: TGTGCCACCAGTGATTTGCCCCCCTCAGGAAACATTCAGTACTTC.

V usage is TRBV9 and J usage is TRBJ2-5, with TRBD2 matching over 11 bases. Germline V gene lookup returns CDR1 SGDLS and CDR2 YYNGEE. V lost 2 bases to trimming and J lost 2 bases; unmatched junction nucleotides: 8. The CDR3 is 17 amino acids. DNA of the CDR3: TGTGCCAGCAGCGTCACTAGCGGGAGTAGGGTACAAGAGACCCAGTACTTC. Its protein product is CASSVTSGSRVQETQYF.

V gene TRBV7-3 combines with J gene TRBJ2-2; 8 bases are a match to TRBD2. Trimming cost V 2 bases and J 0 bases; bases outside gene matches: 5. Germline V lookup: CDR1 SGHTA, CDR2 FQGTGA. This CDR3 region has 17 residues. CDR3 amino acids: CASSLGSGTPNTGELFF. CDR3 nucleotide sequence: TGTGCCAGCAGCTTAGGTAGCGGGACTCCGAACACCGGGGAGCTGTTTTTT.

The V and J genes are TRBV3-1 (or the pseudogene TRBV3-2) and TRBJ2-3, with TRBD2 matching over 7 bases. J lost 2 bases, V lost 2 bases, and 7 bases had no gene match. This CDR3 comprises 16 residues. CDR1 is LGHDT, CDR2 YNNKEL, per germline (reference sequence). The CDR3: CASSQSPGLTTDTQYF. The CDR3 DNA follows: TGTGCCAGCAGCCAATCCCCGGGACTAACCACAGATACGCAGTATTTT.